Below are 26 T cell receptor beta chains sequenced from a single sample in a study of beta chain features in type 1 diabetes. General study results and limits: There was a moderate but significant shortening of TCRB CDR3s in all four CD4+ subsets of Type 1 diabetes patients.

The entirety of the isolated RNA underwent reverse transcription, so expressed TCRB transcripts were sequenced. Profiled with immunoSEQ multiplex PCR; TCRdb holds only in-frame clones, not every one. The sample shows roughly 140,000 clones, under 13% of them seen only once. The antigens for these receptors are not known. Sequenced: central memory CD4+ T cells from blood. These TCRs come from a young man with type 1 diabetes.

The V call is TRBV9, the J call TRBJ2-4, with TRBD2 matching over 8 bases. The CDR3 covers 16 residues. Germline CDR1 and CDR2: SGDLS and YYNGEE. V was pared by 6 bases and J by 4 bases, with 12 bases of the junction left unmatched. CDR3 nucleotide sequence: TGTGCCAGCAACTTTATATGGACTAGCCAAAAAAACATTCAGTACTTC. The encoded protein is CASNFIWTSQKNIQYF.

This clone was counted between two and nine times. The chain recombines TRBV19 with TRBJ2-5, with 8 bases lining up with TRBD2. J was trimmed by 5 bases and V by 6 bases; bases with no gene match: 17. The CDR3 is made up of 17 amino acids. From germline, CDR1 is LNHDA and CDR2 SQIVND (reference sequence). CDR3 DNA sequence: TGTGCCAGTAGGGGTACTAGCGGCAGTGGGTTTTATGAGACCCAGTACTTC. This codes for CASRGTSGSGFYETQYF.

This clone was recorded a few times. The CDR3 sequence is CASSYKPGELFF. The CDR3 DNA reads TGTGCCAGCAGTTACAAGCCCGGGGAGCTGTTTTTT. This sequence joins TRBV6-5 and TRBJ2-2; D gene ambiguous. The CDR3 is 12 residues long. The V and J ends lost 2 bases and 6 bases respectively, with 4 bases between them. Germline CDR1 is MNHEY and CDR2 is SVGAGI.

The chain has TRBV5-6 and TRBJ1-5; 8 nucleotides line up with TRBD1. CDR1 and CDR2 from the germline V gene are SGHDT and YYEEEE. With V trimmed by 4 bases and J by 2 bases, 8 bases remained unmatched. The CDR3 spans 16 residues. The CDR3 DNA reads TGTGCCAGCAGCATCTCCAGGGGGCCCGGCAATCAGCCCCAGCATTTT. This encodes CASSISRGPGNQPQHF.

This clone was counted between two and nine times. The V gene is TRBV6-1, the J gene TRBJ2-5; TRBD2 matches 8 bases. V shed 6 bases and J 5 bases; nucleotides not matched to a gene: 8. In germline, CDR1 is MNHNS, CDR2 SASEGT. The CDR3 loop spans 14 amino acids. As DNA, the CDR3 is TGTGCCAGCAGGCGTTCTAGCGGGTGGGAGACCCAGTACTTC. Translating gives CASRRSSGWETQYF.

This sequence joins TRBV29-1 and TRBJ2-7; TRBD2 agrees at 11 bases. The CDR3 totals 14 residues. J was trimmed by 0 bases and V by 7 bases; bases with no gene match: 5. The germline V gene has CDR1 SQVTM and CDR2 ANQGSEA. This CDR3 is CSAGLAVDSYEQYF. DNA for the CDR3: TGCAGCGCGGGACTAGCGGTAGACTCCTACGAGCAGTACTTC.

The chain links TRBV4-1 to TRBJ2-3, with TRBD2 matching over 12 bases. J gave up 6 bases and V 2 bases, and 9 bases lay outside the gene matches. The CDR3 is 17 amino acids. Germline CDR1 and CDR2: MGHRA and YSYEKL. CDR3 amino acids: CASSQQSSGRVPDTQYF. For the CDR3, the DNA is TGCGCCAGCAGCCAACAATCTAGCGGGAGGGTCCCCGATACGCAGTATTTT.

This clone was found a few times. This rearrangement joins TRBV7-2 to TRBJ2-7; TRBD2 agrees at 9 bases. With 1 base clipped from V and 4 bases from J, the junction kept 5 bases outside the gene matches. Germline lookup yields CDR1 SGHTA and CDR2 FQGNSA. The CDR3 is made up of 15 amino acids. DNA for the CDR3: TGTGCCAGCAGCTTAGTTGCGGGAGGGCCTTACGAGCAGTACTTC. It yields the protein CASSLVAGGPYEQYF.

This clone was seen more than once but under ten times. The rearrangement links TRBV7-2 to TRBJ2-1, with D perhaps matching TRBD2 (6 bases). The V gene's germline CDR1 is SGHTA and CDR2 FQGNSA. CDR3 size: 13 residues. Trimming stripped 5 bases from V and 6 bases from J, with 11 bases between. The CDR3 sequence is CASSVGTLNEQFF. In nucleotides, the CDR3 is TGTGCCAGCAGCGTGGGGACTCTCAATGAGCAGTTCTTC.

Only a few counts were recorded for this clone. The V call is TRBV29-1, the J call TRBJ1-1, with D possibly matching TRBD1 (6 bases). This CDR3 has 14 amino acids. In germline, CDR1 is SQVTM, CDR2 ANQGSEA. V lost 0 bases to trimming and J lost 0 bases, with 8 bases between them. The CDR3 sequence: CSVEDQGMNTEAFF. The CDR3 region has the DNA TGCAGCGTTGAAGACCAGGGGATGAACACTGAAGCTTTCTTT.

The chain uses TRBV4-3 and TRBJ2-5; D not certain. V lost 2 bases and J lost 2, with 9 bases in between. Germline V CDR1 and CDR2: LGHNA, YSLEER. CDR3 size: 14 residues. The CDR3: CASSQMYQQETQYF. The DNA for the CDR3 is TGCGCCAGCAGCCAAATGTATCAGCAAGAGACCCAGTACTTC.

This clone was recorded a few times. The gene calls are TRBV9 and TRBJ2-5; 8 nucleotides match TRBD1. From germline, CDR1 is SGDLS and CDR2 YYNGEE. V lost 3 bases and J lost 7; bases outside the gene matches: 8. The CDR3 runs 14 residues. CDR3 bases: TGTGCCAGCAGCGAGACCCAGGGGGCTGTGACCCAGTACTTC. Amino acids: CASSETQGAVTQYF.

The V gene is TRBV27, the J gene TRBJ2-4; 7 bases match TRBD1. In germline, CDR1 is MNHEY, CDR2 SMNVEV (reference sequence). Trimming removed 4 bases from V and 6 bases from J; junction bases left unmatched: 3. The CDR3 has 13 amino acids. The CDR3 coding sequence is TGTGCCAGCAGTTACGGGACAGCAAACATTCAGTACTTC. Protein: CASSYGTANIQYF.

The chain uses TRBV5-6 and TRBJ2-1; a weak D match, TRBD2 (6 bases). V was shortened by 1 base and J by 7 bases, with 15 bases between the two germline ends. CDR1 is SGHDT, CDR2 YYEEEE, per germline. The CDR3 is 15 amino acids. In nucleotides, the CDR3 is TGTGCCAGCAGCTTGTTGGAGGGAAATAGGAATGAGCAGTTCTTC. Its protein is CASSLLEGNRNEQFF.

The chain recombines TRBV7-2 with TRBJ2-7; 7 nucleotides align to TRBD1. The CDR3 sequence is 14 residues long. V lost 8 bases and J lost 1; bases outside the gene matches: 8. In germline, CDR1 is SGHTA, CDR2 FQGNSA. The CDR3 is CASAPGTASYEQYF. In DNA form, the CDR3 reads TGTGCCAGCGCCCCCGGGACAGCTTCCTACGAGCAGTACTTC.

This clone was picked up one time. The CDR3 DNA is TGTGCCAGCAGGAGCGGGAGAGCCCTCTACAATGAGCAGTTCTTC. Its translation is CASRSGRALYNEQFF. The genes are TRBV6-5 and TRBJ2-1; 8 nucleotides match TRBD2. The CDR3 spans 15 residues. With 6 bases clipped from V and 3 bases from J, the junction kept 7 bases outside the gene matches. Germline CDR1 MNHEY, CDR2 SVGAGI.

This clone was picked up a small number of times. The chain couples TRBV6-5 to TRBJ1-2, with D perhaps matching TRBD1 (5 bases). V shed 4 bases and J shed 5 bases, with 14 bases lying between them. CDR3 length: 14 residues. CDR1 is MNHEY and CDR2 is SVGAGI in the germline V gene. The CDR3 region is CASSSPGKRYGYTF. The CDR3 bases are TGTGCCAGCAGTTCACCAGGGAAACGATATGGCTACACCTTC.

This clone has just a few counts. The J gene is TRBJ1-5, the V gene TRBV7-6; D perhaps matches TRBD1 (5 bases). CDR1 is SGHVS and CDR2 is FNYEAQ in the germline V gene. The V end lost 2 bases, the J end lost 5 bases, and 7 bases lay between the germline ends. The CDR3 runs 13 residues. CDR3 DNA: TGTGCCAGCAGCTTATGGGGCGATCAGCCCCAGCATTTT. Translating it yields CASSLWGDQPQHF.

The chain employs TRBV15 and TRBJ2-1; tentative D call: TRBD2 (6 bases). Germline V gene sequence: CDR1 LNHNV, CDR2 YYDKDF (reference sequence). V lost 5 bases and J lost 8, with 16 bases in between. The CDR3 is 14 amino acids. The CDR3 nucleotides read TGTGCCACCAGCCGGGGGTGGGGGATCGATGAGCAGTTCTTC. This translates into CATSRGWGIDEQFF. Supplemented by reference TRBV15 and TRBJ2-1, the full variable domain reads DAMVIQNPRYQVTQFGKPVTLSCSQTLNHNVMYWYQQKSSQAPKLLFHYYDKDFNNEADTPDNFQSRRPNTSFCFLDIRSPGLGDTAMYLCATSRGWGIDEQFFGPGTRLTVL.

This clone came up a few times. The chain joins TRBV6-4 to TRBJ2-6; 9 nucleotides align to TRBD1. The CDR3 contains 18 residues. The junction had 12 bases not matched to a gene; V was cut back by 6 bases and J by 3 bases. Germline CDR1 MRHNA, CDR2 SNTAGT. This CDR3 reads CASRLRDRAFRGANVLTF. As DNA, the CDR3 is TGTGCCAGCAGATTGAGGGACAGGGCTTTTCGTGGGGCCAACGTCCTGACTTTC.

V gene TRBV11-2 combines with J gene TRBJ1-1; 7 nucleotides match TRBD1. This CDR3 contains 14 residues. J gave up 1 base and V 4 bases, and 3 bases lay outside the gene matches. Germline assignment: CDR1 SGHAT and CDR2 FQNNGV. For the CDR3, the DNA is TGTGCCAGCAGCTCACAGGGGCCGAACACTGAAGCTTTCTTT. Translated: CASSSQGPNTEAFF.

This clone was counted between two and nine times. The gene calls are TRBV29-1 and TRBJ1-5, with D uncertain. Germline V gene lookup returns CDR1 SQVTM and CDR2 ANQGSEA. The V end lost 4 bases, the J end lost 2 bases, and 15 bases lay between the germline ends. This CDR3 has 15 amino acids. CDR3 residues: CSVGQGSGGNQPQHF. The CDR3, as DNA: TGCAGCGTTGGGCAAGGGAGTGGGGGCAATCAGCCCCAGCATTTT.

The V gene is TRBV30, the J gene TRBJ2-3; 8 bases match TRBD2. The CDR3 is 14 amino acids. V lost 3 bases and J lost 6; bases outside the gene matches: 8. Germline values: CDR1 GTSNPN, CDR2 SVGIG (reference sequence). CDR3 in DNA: TGTGCCTGGAGGATAAGCGGGAGTTTTGATACGCAGTATTTT. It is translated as CAWRISGSFDTQYF.

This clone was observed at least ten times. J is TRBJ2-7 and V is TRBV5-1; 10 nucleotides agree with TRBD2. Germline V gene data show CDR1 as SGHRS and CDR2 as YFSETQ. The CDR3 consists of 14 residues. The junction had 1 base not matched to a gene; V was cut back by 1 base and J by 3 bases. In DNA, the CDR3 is TGCGCCAGCAGCTTGACTAGCGGGGACTACGAGCAGTACTTC. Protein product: CASSLTSGDYEQYF.

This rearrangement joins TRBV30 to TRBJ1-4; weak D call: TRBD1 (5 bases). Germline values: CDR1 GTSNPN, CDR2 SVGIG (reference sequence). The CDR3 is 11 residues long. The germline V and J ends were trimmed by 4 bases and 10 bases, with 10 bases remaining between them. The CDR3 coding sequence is TGTGCCTGGACGTGGGGGGGAAAACTGTTTTTT. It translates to CAWTWGGKLFF.

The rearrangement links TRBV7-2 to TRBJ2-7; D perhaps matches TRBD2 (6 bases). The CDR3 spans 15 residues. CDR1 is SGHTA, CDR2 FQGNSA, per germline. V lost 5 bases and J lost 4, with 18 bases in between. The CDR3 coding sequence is TGTGCCAGCAGCCGACTTGTGGGGGGAGAGTACGAGCAGTACTTC. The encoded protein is CASSRLVGGEYEQYF.